Presented here are 31 T cell receptor beta chains from one specimen sequenced in a study of CD8 T cells in Susac syndrome. When the RNA was reverse transcribed, random hexamers were used with an input of roughly 0.45 to 1 ug. From the immunoSEQ multiplex PCR reads, TCRdb called clonotypes with MiXCR, one entry per CDR3 protein. The sample has about 400,000 distinct CDR3 sequences, about 85% seen once. The material sequenced was CD8+ T cells from PBMCs. These receptors were collected from a human donor with multiple sclerosis.

This chain uses TRBV3-1 with TRBJ2-1; possible D gene TRBD2, 6 bases. Trimming pared 1 base from V and 3 bases from J, leaving 10 bases between. Germline V gene sequence: CDR1 LGHDT, CDR2 YNNKEL (reference sequence). The CDR3 consists of 15 residues. The CDR3 protein is CASSQGDGGYNEQFF. The CDR3 DNA reads TGTGCCAGCAGCCAAGGGGACGGGGGCTACAATGAGCAGTTCTTC.

The chain links TRBV19 to TRBJ1-5; D is uncertain. The length of the CDR3 is 19 residues. Deletions cut 7 bases from V and 0 bases from J, with 25 bases between. Germline lookup yields CDR1 LNHDA and CDR2 SQIVND (reference sequence). CDR3 amino acids: CASTILKRTGVYSNQPQHF. The CDR3 bases are TGTGCCAGTACCATCCTAAAGAGGACCGGGGTATATAGCAATCAGCCCCAGCATTTT.

This sequence joins TRBV27 and TRBJ1-2, with D hard to call. Germline-derived CDR1 and CDR2 are MNHEY and SMNVEV (reference sequence). CDR3 length: 14 amino acids. The V gene lost 5 bases and the J gene lost 4 bases, with 14 bases spanning the gap. The CDR3 DNA reads as TGTGCCAGCAGTACATCGGACGGGTTCTATGGCTACACCTTC. This codes for CASSTSDGFYGYTF.

The V gene is TRBV4-1, the J gene TRBJ2-3; unclear D gene. The CDR3 sequence is 12 residues long. Trimming cost V 5 bases and J 2 bases, with 5 bases left between them. Germline lookup yields CDR1 MGHRA and CDR2 YSYEKL. The CDR3 sequence is CASSDLTDTQYF. The CDR3 nucleotides are TGCGCCAGCAGCGACCTCACAGATACGCAGTATTTT.

V and J are TRBV27 and TRBJ1-2, with no clear D. Germline assignment: CDR1 MNHEY and CDR2 SMNVEV (reference sequence). V lost 5 bases and J 4 bases, leaving 17 bases between the germline ends. This CDR3 region has 15 residues. The chain's CDR3 is CASSPPGQRSYGYTF. CDR3 DNA sequence: TGTGCCAGCAGTCCCCCCGGGCAGAGAAGCTATGGCTACACCTTC.

The chain is built from TRBV4-1 and TRBJ2-7; 9 bases are shared with TRBD2. Germline values: CDR1 MGHRA, CDR2 YSYEKL. The CDR3 is 17 amino acids. After removal of 1 base from V and 1 base from J, the junction contained 8 bases not matched to a gene. The CDR3 loop reads CASSQADGTSLSYEQYF. The CDR3 DNA reads as TGCGCCAGCAGCCAAGCCGACGGGACTAGCCTTTCCTACGAGCAGTACTTC.

The genes are TRBV5-1 and TRBJ2-7; D gene uncertain. The CDR3 extends over 14 amino acids. The germline V and J ends were trimmed by 0 bases and 2 bases, with 9 bases remaining between them. Germline values: CDR1 SGHRS, CDR2 YFSETQ. CDR3 DNA sequence: TGCGCCAGCAGCTTGGGTACCATACCCTACGAGCAGTACTTC. Encoded protein: CASSLGTIPYEQYF.

The rearrangement joins TRBV5-1 to TRBJ2-1, with D maybe TRBD2 (6 bases). The germline V gene encodes CDR1 SGHRS and CDR2 YFSETQ. The ends were cut back, 2 bases at V and 5 bases at J, with 11 bases in the middle. CDR3 size: 14 residues. This CDR3 is CASSFGRDNNEQFF. CDR3 in DNA: TGCGCCAGCAGCTTTGGGCGGGATAACAATGAGCAGTTCTTC.

The CDR3 spells CAITTQGRASYNEQFF. Written as DNA, the CDR3 is TGTGCCATCACCACTCAAGGGCGGGCATCCTACAATGAGCAGTTCTTC. The chain links TRBV10-3 to TRBJ2-1; tentatively, D is TRBD2 (5 bases). This CDR3 spans 16 amino acids. Trimming removed 7 bases at V and 1 base at J, with 17 bases between. Germline CDR1 ENHRY, CDR2 SYGVKD.

This rearrangement joins TRBV27 to TRBJ2-1, with TRBD2 matching over 9 bases. Trimming removed 0 bases from V and 6 bases from J; junction bases left unmatched: 3. This CDR3 comprises 15 residues. The germline V gene encodes CDR1 MNHEY and CDR2 SMNVEV (reference sequence). CDR3: CASSLSSGRINEQFF. The CDR3 DNA reads as TGTGCCAGCAGTTTATCTAGCGGGAGAATCAATGAGCAGTTCTTC.

V and J are TRBV25-1 and TRBJ2-2; D is undetermined. The germline V gene encodes CDR1 MGHDK and CDR2 SYGVNS. The CDR3 consists of 13 residues. V lost 1 base to trimming and J lost 9 bases, with 9 bases between them. In DNA, the CDR3 is TGTGCCAGCAGTGAATCGGCCTATTGGGAGCTGTTTTTT. This encodes CASSESAYWELFF.

This rearrangement joins TRBV12-3 or TRBV12-4 to TRBJ2-7; 10 positions agree with TRBD2. The CDR3 covers 14 residues. V lost 7 bases to trimming and J lost 2 bases; unmatched junction nucleotides: 5. The CDR3 loop is CASKRAGGPYEQYF. Here the CDR3 DNA reads TGTGCCAGCAAACGAGCGGGAGGGCCCTACGAGCAGTACTTC.

The chain links TRBV3-1 to TRBJ2-3, with 8 bases fitting TRBD2. Germline CDR1 and CDR2: LGHDT and YNNKEL (reference sequence). The length of the CDR3 is 15 residues. The V segment lost 2 bases and the J segment 3 bases; nucleotides outside the gene matches: 4. The CDR3 region is CASSQYGTRTDTQYF. CDR3 DNA sequence: TGTGCCAGCAGCCAATACGGGACTAGGACAGATACGCAGTATTTT.

This rearrangement joins TRBV29-1 to TRBJ2-3; D not resolved. Germline CDR1 SQVTM, CDR2 ANQGSEA. CDR3 length equals 13 residues. CDR3 in amino acids: CREVGCPPDTQYF. The CDR3 nucleotides read TGCAGAGAGGTCGGCTGTCCCCCAGATACGCAGTATTTT.

This clonotype was observed once. The chain is built from TRBV19 and TRBJ1-5; the match to TRBD1 covers 10 bases. Germline trimming cut 3 bases from V and 5 bases from J; bases unmatched to any gene: 10. Germline loops: CDR1 LNHDA, CDR2 SQIVND (reference sequence). This CDR3 has 17 residues. CDR3 in amino acids: CASSIGQGVFGYQPQHF. As DNA, the CDR3 is TGTGCCAGTAGTATTGGACAGGGGGTCTTTGGGTATCAGCCCCAGCATTTT.

This chain joins TRBV5-6 and TRBJ1-2, with 7 bases matching TRBD1. CDR3 length: 15 amino acids. Germline loops: CDR1 SGHDT, CDR2 YYEEEE. J lost 8 bases, V lost 4 bases, and 14 bases had no gene match. In nucleotides, the CDR3 is TGTGCCAGCAGCCCTTTGCCAGGGGGGGTATTCGGCTACACCTTC. Translating gives CASSPLPGGVFGYTF.

This chain uses TRBV27 with TRBJ2-1; D is possibly TRBD1 (5 bases). This CDR3 spans 14 amino acids. The V end was cut by 5 bases, the J end by 2 bases, with 10 bases between. CDR1 and CDR2 (germline): MNHEY, SMNVEV (reference sequence). CDR3 sequence reads: CASSDDRAYNEQFF. The CDR3 nucleotides read TGTGCCAGCAGTGATGACAGAGCCTACAATGAGCAGTTCTTC.

This clonotype has more than one count but fewer than ten. This rearrangement joins TRBV27 to TRBJ2-7; 9 bases agree with TRBD2. CDR3 length: 13 amino acids. The junction had 7 bases not matched to a gene; V was cut back by 8 bases and J by 5 bases. The germline CDR1 and CDR2 sequences are MNHEY and SMNVEV (reference sequence). CDR3 coding DNA: TGTGCCAGCGCCCCTAGCGGGATAAACGAGCAGTACTTC. It yields the protein CASAPSGINEQYF.

The chain joins TRBV28 to TRBJ1-1; D unclear. CDR3 length: 12 amino acids. Germline CDR1 reads MDHEN; CDR2 reads SYDVKM. V was clipped by 5 bases and J by 6 bases, with 10 bases between them. CDR3 bases: TGTGCCAGCAGTCACAAAGGCGCTGAAGCTTTCTTT. This codes for CASSHKGAEAFF.

V gene TRBV11-2 combines with J gene TRBJ2-1; the D is unclear. V lost 2 bases to trimming and J lost 6 bases, with 8 bases between them. CDR1 and CDR2 (germline): SGHAT, FQNNGV. The CDR3 is 13 residues long. For the CDR3, the DNA is TGTGCCAGCAGCTTAAGCCAGAGCAATGAGCAGTTCTTC. Protein sequence: CASSLSQSNEQFF.

The J gene is TRBJ2-1, the V gene TRBV20-1; a weak D match, TRBD2 (6 bases). The V end lost 5 bases, the J end lost 9 bases, and 20 bases lay between the germline ends. The germline V gene encodes CDR1 DFQATT and CDR2 SNEGSKA (reference sequence). This CDR3 comprises 14 residues. Here the CDR3 DNA reads TGCAGTGCTCCCATGCTGGGGCCCGGGGGTGAGCAGTTCTTC. Translation: CSAPMLGPGGEQFF.

The chain employs TRBV18 and TRBJ2-3; D is possibly TRBD1 (5 bases). The ends were cut back, 3 bases at V and 1 base at J, with 11 bases in the middle. CDR3 length: 15 amino acids. Per germline, CDR1 KGHSH and CDR2 LQKENI. The CDR3 nucleotides are TGTGCCAGCTCACCGGAAGGGGAACGCACAGATACGCAGTATTTT. It yields the protein CASSPEGERTDTQYF. Full variable domain (rest looked up from reference TRBV18 and TRBJ2-3): NAGVMQNPRHLVRRRGQEARLRCSPMKGHSHVYWYRQLPEEGLKFMVYLQKENIIDESGMPKERFSAEFPKEGPSILRIQQVVRGDSAAYFCASSPEGERTDTQYFGPGTRLTVL.

V gene TRBV12-3 or TRBV12-4 combines with J gene TRBJ1-2, with D perhaps TRBD1 (5 bases). Trimming cost V 7 bases and J 3 bases, with 18 bases left between them. The CDR3 has 15 amino acids. CDR3 coding DNA: TGTGCCAGCACCGAGGACCGACAGTTCTACTATGGCTACACCTTC. It yields the protein CASTEDRQFYYGYTF.

The chain links TRBV29-1 to TRBJ1-4; D possibly corresponds to TRBD1 (6 bases). This CDR3 has 12 residues. V shed 4 bases and J shed 5 bases, with 8 bases lying between them. Germline V gene lookup returns CDR1 SQVTM and CDR2 ANQGSEA. The CDR3: CSVGTANEKLFF. The CDR3 nucleotides are TGCAGCGTTGGGACAGCAAATGAAAAACTGTTTTTT.

The chain employs TRBV9 and TRBJ2-1; no clear D gene. The ends were cut back, 0 bases at V and 7 bases at J, with 8 bases in the middle. In germline, CDR1 is SGDLS, CDR2 YYNGEE. This CDR3 is 13 amino acids long. DNA for the CDR3: TGTGCCAGCAGCGTAGGGGATGGGAATGAGCAGTTCTTC. It encodes CASSVGDGNEQFF.

The CDR3 DNA is TGTGCCAGTAGTATGAACAGGGGGCGAAGCACAGATACGCAGTATTTT. It codes for CASSMNRGRSTDTQYF. J is TRBJ2-3 and V is TRBV19, with TRBD1 identical over 9 bases. Germline CDR1 reads LNHDA; CDR2 reads SQIVND (reference sequence). The CDR3 runs 16 residues. V gave up 3 bases and J gave up 0 bases; unmatched junction bases: 4.

The rearrangement joins TRBV9 to TRBJ2-1, with D possibly matching TRBD2 (6 bases). Germline V gene sequence: CDR1 SGDLS, CDR2 YYNGEE. Deletions cut 3 bases from V and 8 bases from J, with 12 bases between. The length of the CDR3 is 13 residues. CDR3: CASSAGSWDEQFF. The CDR3, as DNA: TGTGCCAGCAGCGCCGGGAGTTGGGATGAGCAGTTCTTC.

The J gene is TRBJ2-2, the V gene TRBV6-2 or TRBV6-3; D is perhaps TRBD1 (6 bases). Germline-derived CDR1 and CDR2 are MNHEY and SVGEGT. The CDR3 is 11 amino acids. Trimming shortened V by 10 bases and J by 7 bases, and 10 bases separated the two germline ends. CDR3 in DNA: TGTGCCACAGTAGGGGGCGGGGAGCTGTTTTTT. It codes for CATVGGGELFF.

V gene TRBV4-1 combines with J gene TRBJ2-7; a weak D match, TRBD2 (5 bases). CDR3 length: 14 amino acids. The germline V gene has CDR1 MGHRA and CDR2 YSYEKL. V was shortened by 4 bases and J by 3 bases, with 13 bases between the two germline ends. The chain's CDR3 is CASSPTGNRYEQYF. The CDR3 DNA reads as TGCGCCAGCAGCCCGACGGGGAATCGCTACGAGCAGTACTTC.

In its sample, this clonotype was seen a few times. This chain uses TRBV7-2 with TRBJ2-3, with D perhaps matching TRBD1 (6 bases). Germline loops: CDR1 SGHTA, CDR2 FQGNSA. Trimming left V 8 bases short and J 0 bases short, with 15 bases between. The CDR3 totals 15 residues. CDR3 bases: TGTGCCAGCGGAACAGGGACCGTCAGCACAGATACGCAGTATTTT. Amino acids: CASGTGTVSTDTQYF. Based on the CDR3 plus reference TRBV7-2 and TRBJ2-3, the full variable domain is GAGVSQSPSNKVTEKGKDVELRCDPISGHTALYWYRQSLGQGLEFLIYFQGNSAPDKSGLPSDRFSAERTGGSVSTLTIQRTQQEDSAVYLCASGTGTVSTDTQYFGPGTRLTVL.

The chain joins TRBV10-1 to TRBJ2-2, with D maybe TRBD1 (5 bases). The V and J ends lost 2 bases and 5 bases respectively, with 9 bases between them. Germline V gene lookup returns CDR1 WNHNN and CDR2 SYGVQD (reference sequence). The CDR3 spans 14 residues. CDR3 amino acids: CASSEETETGELFF. The CDR3 DNA follows: TGCGCCAGCAGTGAGGAGACAGAAACCGGGGAGCTGTTTTTT.